Presented here are 9 T cell receptor beta chains from one specimen sequenced in a study of T cell changes during pregnancy in multiple sclerosis. The table came from immunoSEQ multiplex PCR; TCRdb's copy has only in-frame clones and leaves some out. In the table there are tens of thousands of clones, 91% of which are singletons. Material: peripheral blood, obtained before pregnancy. Receptors were obtained from a female donor with multiple sclerosis, enrolled in a pregnancy study.

V is TRBV5-1 and J is TRBJ2-2, with 8 bases identical to TRBD1. The V gene's germline CDR1 is SGHRS and CDR2 YFSETQ. Trimming cost V 5 bases and J 0 bases; bases outside gene matches: 3. The CDR3 is made up of 15 amino acids. This chain's CDR3 is CASSTDRANTGELFF. The CDR3 DNA reads TGCGCCAGCAGTACGGACAGGGCGAACACCGGGGAGCTGTTTTTT.

The rearrangement links TRBV28 to TRBJ2-1, with D possibly matching TRBD2 (7 bases). The V and J ends lost 8 bases and 9 bases respectively, with 14 bases between them. The CDR3 has 12 amino acids. The germline V gene has CDR1 MDHEN and CDR2 SYDVKM. The DNA of the CDR3 is TGTGCCAGCTGCCGGGGGGCTAGTGAGCAGTTCTTC. It encodes CASCRGASEQFF.

The chain employs TRBV11-2 and TRBJ2-7; 10 nucleotides align to TRBD1. The CDR3 runs 14 residues. The V segment lost 3 bases and the J segment 7 bases; nucleotides outside the gene matches: 6. Germline V gene sequence: CDR1 SGHAT, CDR2 FQNNGV. The DNA of the CDR3 is TGTGCCAGCAGCTTGGGGACAGGGGCCGGAGAGCAGTACTTC. Translated, it gives CASSLGTGAGEQYF.

The CDR3 loop reads CSVLEGNSDTQYF. The CDR3 bases are TGCAGCGTTTTAGAGGGAAACTCAGATACGCAGTATTTT. The chain joins TRBV29-1 to TRBJ2-3, with a weak D call TRBD2 (5 bases). Germline assignment: CDR1 SQVTM and CDR2 ANQGSEA. V lost 5 bases, J lost 4 bases, and 13 bases lay in between. This CDR3 spans 13 amino acids.

The CDR3 is CASSMGRAQPQHF. CDR3 bases: TGTGCCAGTAGTATGGGGAGGGCTCAGCCCCAGCATTTT. The V call is TRBV19, the J call TRBJ1-5; the D is unclear. V was trimmed by 3 bases and J by 6 bases, leaving 9 bases between them. The CDR3 has 13 amino acids. Germline V CDR1 and CDR2: LNHDA, SQIVND (reference sequence).

A single count supports this clone. The gene calls are TRBV7-2 and TRBJ2-2, with a weak D call TRBD1 (5 bases). This CDR3 is 16 amino acids long. V gave up 0 bases and J gave up 7 bases, with 15 bases separating them. CDR1 is SGHTA and CDR2 is FQGNSA in the germline V gene. CDR3 sequence reads: CASSLALMGLGGELFF. The CDR3 region has the DNA TGTGCCAGCAGCTTAGCACTTATGGGGCTCGGCGGGGAGCTGTTTTTT.

The J gene is TRBJ1-2, the V gene TRBV7-9; D is possibly TRBD1 (6 bases). Between the trimmed V and J ends, which lost 3 bases and 2 bases, there was a span of 22 bases. In germline, CDR1 is SEHNR, CDR2 FQNEAQ (reference sequence). The CDR3 totals 18 residues. CDR3 in DNA: TGTGCCAGCAGCTTCCCGGGCTCCAGGACAGTGACGAACTATGGCTACACCTTC. It specifies CASSFPGSRTVTNYGYTF.

The gene calls are TRBV28 and TRBJ2-3; 7 bases agree with TRBD2. J lost 1 base, V lost 7 bases, and 5 bases had no gene match. Per the germline V gene, CDR1 is MDHEN and CDR2 is SYDVKM. This CDR3 comprises 14 residues. The CDR3 sequence: CASTLADGTDTQYF. In DNA, the CDR3 is TGTGCCAGCACCCTAGCGGACGGCACAGATACGCAGTATTTT.

V usage is TRBV27 and J usage is TRBJ1-4; the D gene is possibly TRBD1 (6 bases). The CDR3 totals 13 residues. From germline, CDR1 is MNHEY and CDR2 SMNVEV (reference sequence). Trimming removed 5 bases from V and 10 bases from J, with 14 bases in between. CDR3 nucleotides: TGTGCCAGCAGTCCGGGTGGGGGCCGAAAACTGTTTTTT. It codes for CASSPGGGRKLFF. The full variable domain, completed using reference TRBV27 and TRBJ1-4, is EAQVTQNPRYLITVTGKKLTVTCSQNMNHEYMSWYRQDPGLGLRQIYYSMNVEVTDKGDVPEGYKVSRKEKRNFPLILESPSPNQTSLYFCASSPGGGRKLFFGSGTQLSVL.